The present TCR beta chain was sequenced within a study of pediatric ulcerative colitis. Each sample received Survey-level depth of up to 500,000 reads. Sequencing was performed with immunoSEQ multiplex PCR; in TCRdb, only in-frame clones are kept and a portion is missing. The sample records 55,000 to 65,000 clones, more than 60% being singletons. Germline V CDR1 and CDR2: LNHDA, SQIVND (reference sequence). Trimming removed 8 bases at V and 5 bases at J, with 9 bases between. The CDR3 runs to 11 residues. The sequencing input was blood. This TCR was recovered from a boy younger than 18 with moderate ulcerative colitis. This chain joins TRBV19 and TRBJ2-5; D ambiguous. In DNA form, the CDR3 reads TGTGCCAGTTGCTCAGCGGAGACCCAGTACTTC. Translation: CASCSAETQYF.